The T cell receptor (beta chain) described here comes from a study of memory CD4+ T cells and cytomegalovirus serostatus. CDR1 is SGHRS, CDR2 YFSETQ, per germline. J lost 4 bases, V lost 1 base, and 12 bases had no gene match. The CDR3 sequence is 19 residues long. In its sample, this clone was seen once. Single viable CD3+CD4+CD8-CD45RO+ cells were sorted as the memory CD4+ T cells. The assay was immunoSEQ multiplex PCR, and TCRdb's table has in-frame clones only and misses some. The profile shows under 35,000 clones, approximately 72% of them singletons. The source material was memory CD4+ T cells from blood. The V call is TRBV5-1, the J call TRBJ2-6; the match to TRBD2 covers 9 bases. This receptor was identified in an adult in good health and CMV-seronegative. Some clones in this sample may be carry-over from other donors' samples. The DNA of the CDR3 is TGCGCCAGCAGCTTGATGCTTAGCGGGGGCGCCTCCGGGGCCAACGTCCTGACTTTC. Translation gives CASSLMLSGGASGANVLTF.